This is a list of T cell receptor beta chains from one sample in a study. MiXCR was run by TCRdb on the RT-PCR reads, yielding one entry per CDR3 protein. This table holds 650,000 to 800,000 distinct CDR3 sequences, 12% to 15% found once. Sample: memory CD4+ T cells from blood. Receptor source: a female donor in good health, serving as a healthy control. CDR3s include the opening cysteine and the closing phenylalanine or tryptophan. A D gene is named only where the DNA matches it firmly. Rows may omit the clone size; those that give it use once, few, many or a size class.

cdr3_nt: TGCGCCAGCAGCTCACTCATGAACACCGGGGAGCTGTTTTTT; cdr3_aa: CASSSLMNTGELFF; j_call: TRBJ2-2; clone_size: few; d_call: NA; v_call: TRBV5-1
cdr3_nt: TGTGCCAGCAGCTCCTCAAGCGGGGTCCAAGAGACCCAGTACTTC; cdr3_aa: CASSSSSGVQETQYF; j_call: TRBJ2-5; clone_size: many; d_call: TRBD2; v_call: TRBV7-2
cdr3_nt: TGTGCCAGCAGTTACTCGAAAATCGGGGGAACACTCTTCTACGAGCAGTACTTC; cdr3_aa: CASSYSKIGGTLFYEQYF; j_call: TRBJ2-7; clone_size: NA; d_call: NA; v_call: TRBV6-5
cdr3_nt: TGTGCCAGCTGGGTCCCGGGGAGGGACACTGAAGCTTTCTTT; cdr3_aa: CASWVPGRDTEAFF; j_call: TRBJ1-1; clone_size: NA; d_call: NA; v_call: TRBV27
cdr3_nt: TGTGCCAGCAGCTGGATTGGTCAGGGTGGGGAAAAACTGTTTTTT; cdr3_aa: CASSWIGQGGEKLFF; j_call: TRBJ1-4; clone_size: NA; d_call: NA; v_call: TRBV5-6
cdr3_nt: TGTGCCAGCAGTTTCGCCCGAGGACAGGTCACCGGGGAGCTGTTTTTT; cdr3_aa: CASSFARGQVTGELFF; j_call: TRBJ2-2; clone_size: NA; d_call: TRBD1; v_call: TRBV12-3/TRBV12-4
cdr3_nt: TGTGCCAGCTCAATTGAGGACTATGGCTACACCTTC; cdr3_aa: CASSIEDYGYTF; j_call: TRBJ1-2; clone_size: NA; d_call: NA; v_call: TRBV18
cdr3_nt: TGTGCCAGCAACAGGGTCGACCAGCCCCAGCATTTT; cdr3_aa: CASNRVDQPQHF; j_call: TRBJ1-5; clone_size: NA; d_call: NA; v_call: TRBV2
cdr3_nt: TGTGCCAGCAGCTTAGGCAGCTCTGGGGCCAACGTCCTGACTTTC; cdr3_aa: CASSLGSSGANVLTF; j_call: TRBJ2-6; clone_size: many; d_call: NA; v_call: TRBV5-1
cdr3_nt: TGCAGTGCTATAGTTGGGAATTCACCCCTCCACTTT; cdr3_aa: CSAIVGNSPLHF; j_call: TRBJ1-6; clone_size: NA; d_call: NA; v_call: TRBV20-1
cdr3_nt: TGTGCCAGCAGCTCCTGGACAGGGGAAGAGACCCAGTACTTC; cdr3_aa: CASSSWTGEETQYF; j_call: TRBJ2-5; clone_size: NA; d_call: TRBD1; v_call: TRBV5-8
cdr3_nt: TGTGCCAGCAGCTTTCGGGCTAGCGGGGACAATGAGCAGTTCTTC; cdr3_aa: CASSFRASGDNEQFF; j_call: TRBJ2-1; clone_size: many; d_call: TRBD2; v_call: TRBV7-2
cdr3_nt: TGCGCCAGCAGCTTGGACAGGGGGCTCAACGAGCAGTACTTC; cdr3_aa: CASSLDRGLNEQYF; j_call: TRBJ2-7; clone_size: many; d_call: TRBD1; v_call: TRBV5-1
cdr3_nt: TGCGCCAGCAGCCGGGACAGCCTCTCTGGGGCCAACGTCCTGACTTTC; cdr3_aa: CASSRDSLSGANVLTF; j_call: TRBJ2-6; clone_size: NA; d_call: TRBD1; v_call: TRBV5-1
cdr3_nt: TGTGCCAGCAGCTTAGCCTCCGGGAGCGGGGCAGATACGCAGTATTTT; cdr3_aa: CASSLASGSGADTQYF; j_call: TRBJ2-3; clone_size: NA; d_call: TRBD2; v_call: TRBV7-2
cdr3_nt: TGTGCCAGCAGACCTCAGGGGGCAGGTTGGGATACGCAGTATTTT; cdr3_aa: CASRPQGAGWDTQYF; j_call: TRBJ2-3; clone_size: NA; d_call: TRBD1; v_call: TRBV11-2
cdr3_nt: TGTGCCAGCAGCGGCGGGGCGCTGAACACTGAAGCTTTCTTT; cdr3_aa: CASSGGALNTEAFF; j_call: TRBJ1-1; clone_size: many; d_call: NA; v_call: TRBV7-2
cdr3_nt: TGTGCCACCAGCAGACCCAAAGGCGGGATAAGTAAAGAGACCCAGTACTTC; cdr3_aa: CATSRPKGGISKETQYF; j_call: TRBJ2-5; clone_size: few; d_call: NA; v_call: TRBV15
cdr3_nt: TGCGCCAGCAGCTTGGGGGCCTTCGGGAGGGCCGGCACAGATACGCAGTATTTT; cdr3_aa: CASSLGAFGRAGTDTQYF; j_call: TRBJ2-3; clone_size: few; d_call: TRBD2; v_call: TRBV5-1
cdr3_nt: TGTGCCAGCAGTCAGGCCTCCGGGACAGGGGTAATTGTGCAGTACTTC; cdr3_aa: CASSQASGTGVIVQYF; j_call: TRBJ2-7; clone_size: few; d_call: TRBD1; v_call: TRBV27
cdr3_nt: TGCGCCAGCAGCACAGGGGGGGGTTGGAACACTGAAGCTTTCTTT; cdr3_aa: CASSTGGGWNTEAFF; j_call: TRBJ1-1; clone_size: NA; d_call: TRBD1; v_call: TRBV5-1
cdr3_nt: TGCGCCAGCAGCTTCCCGGGGCCCTACAATGAGCATTTCTTC; cdr3_aa: CASSFPGPYNEHFF; j_call: TRBJ2-1; clone_size: NA; d_call: NA; v_call: TRBV5-1
cdr3_nt: TGTGCCAGCAGTTACTCGATAGGTAGTAATCAGCCCCAGCATTTT; cdr3_aa: CASSYSIGSNQPQHF; j_call: TRBJ1-5; clone_size: many; d_call: NA; v_call: TRBV6-5
cdr3_nt: TGTGCCACCAGTGATGGGGGATTCAATCAGCCCCAGCATTTT; cdr3_aa: CATSDGGFNQPQHF; j_call: TRBJ1-5; clone_size: many; d_call: NA; v_call: TRBV24-1
cdr3_nt: TGTGCCAGCAGCTTGAAGGGTCCGAGAGAGACCCAGTACTTC; cdr3_aa: CASSLKGPRETQYF; j_call: TRBJ2-5; clone_size: many; d_call: NA; v_call: TRBV5-6
cdr3_nt: TGTGCCTGGAGATCGGCAGGGGGCCAATCACCCCTCCACTTT; cdr3_aa: CAWRSAGGQSPLHF; j_call: TRBJ1-6; clone_size: NA; d_call: TRBD1; v_call: TRBV30
cdr3_nt: TGTGCCAGCAGTGCTTGGGACAGGGACAAATGGAATGGCTACACCTTC; cdr3_aa: CASSAWDRDKWNGYTF; j_call: TRBJ1-2; clone_size: NA; d_call: TRBD1; v_call: TRBV28
cdr3_nt: TGTGCCAGCAGCTTCGGTCTACGCCAAGAGACCCAGTACTTC; cdr3_aa: CASSFGLRQETQYF; j_call: TRBJ2-5; clone_size: few; d_call: NA; v_call: TRBV7-9
cdr3_nt: TGCAGGGCATTCACTAGTACCTCCTACAATGAGCAGTTCTTC; cdr3_aa: CRAFTSTSYNEQFF; j_call: TRBJ2-1; clone_size: few; d_call: NA; v_call: TRBV20-1
cdr3_nt: TGCAGTGCCCGGACAGGATTTAATGAAAAACTGTTTTTT; cdr3_aa: CSARTGFNEKLFF; j_call: TRBJ1-4; clone_size: few; d_call: TRBD1; v_call: TRBV20-1
cdr3_nt: TGTGCCAGCGCGCCGGGACTAGCGAACACCGGGGAGCTGTTTTTT; cdr3_aa: CASAPGLANTGELFF; j_call: TRBJ2-2; clone_size: many; d_call: TRBD2; v_call: TRBV6-6
cdr3_nt: TGTGCCAGCAGCGTAGGGGCAGACATGAACACTGAAGCTTTCTTT; cdr3_aa: CASSVGADMNTEAFF; j_call: TRBJ1-1; clone_size: few; d_call: NA; v_call: TRBV9
cdr3_nt: TGTGCCAGCAGTTTACAAGCAACATCCTACGAGCAGTACTTC; cdr3_aa: CASSLQATSYEQYF; j_call: TRBJ2-7; clone_size: many; d_call: NA; v_call: TRBV27
cdr3_nt: TGTGCCAGCAGCAAGACAGGGTTGTATAATTCACCCCTCCACTTT; cdr3_aa: CASSKTGLYNSPLHF; j_call: TRBJ1-6; clone_size: NA; d_call: TRBD1; v_call: TRBV9
cdr3_nt: TGCAGCGTTCAAAACCCGGACAGGGGAGTTGGCTACACCTTC; cdr3_aa: CSVQNPDRGVGYTF; j_call: TRBJ1-2; clone_size: many; d_call: TRBD1; v_call: TRBV29-1